The 32 T cell receptor beta chains below were found in one sample sequenced in a study of blood T cells in healthy people across ages. Next came a second PCR, run for roughly 7 to 12 cycles, which used a sample-barcoded 5' primer along with a J-beta primer mix. MiXCR was run by TCRdb on the 5' RACE reads, yielding one entry per CDR3 protein. The sample consists of about 1.1 million distinct CDR3 sequences, under 40% of them appearing once. Sample: blood. Receptors originate from a man aged 18 to 30 in good health.

This chain links TRBV20-1 with TRBJ1-2; TRBD1 matches at 7 bases. Losses at the gene ends were 0 bases for V and 8 bases for J; bases not matched to a gene: 6. The CDR3 loop spans 13 amino acids. Germline loops: CDR1 DFQATT, CDR2 SNEGSKA (reference sequence). The CDR3 here is CSARDATGKGYTF. The CDR3 nucleotides read TGCAGTGCTAGAGATGCGACAGGGAAAGGCTACACCTTC.

In its sample, this clonotype was seen a few times. The chain couples TRBV7-2 to TRBJ1-5, with 7 nucleotides matching TRBD1. The CDR3 contains 16 residues. CDR1 and CDR2 from the germline V gene are SGHTA and FQGNSA. V gave up 1 base and J gave up 4 bases; unmatched junction bases: 7. The CDR3, as DNA: TGTGCCAGCAGCTTAGAAGGGACAGTCGGAAATCAGCCCCAGCATTTT. Translated, it gives CASSLEGTVGNQPQHF. The full variable domain, with the rest looked up from reference TRBV7-2 and TRBJ1-5, is GAGVSQSPSNKVTEKGKDVELRCDPISGHTALYWYRQSLGQGLEFLIYFQGNSAPDKSGLPSDRFSAERTGGSVSTLTIQRTQQEDSAVYLCASSLEGTVGNQPQHFGDGTRLSIL.

This sequence joins TRBV5-1 and TRBJ2-5, with 8 positions matching TRBD1. The ends lost 6 bases at V and 4 bases at J; junction bases unmatched: 11. The length of the CDR3 is 15 residues. Germline lookup yields CDR1 SGHRS and CDR2 YFSETQ. The CDR3 DNA reads as TGCGCCAGCAACACAGGGGGTGGACGATTAGAGACCCAGTACTTC. Its protein product is CASNTGGGRLETQYF.

V is TRBV25-1 and J is TRBJ1-3; the D gene is possibly TRBD1 (5 bases). V gave up 0 bases and J gave up 1 base, with 16 bases separating them. Germline assignment: CDR1 MGHDK and CDR2 SYGVNS. The CDR3 is made up of 18 amino acids. The CDR3 nucleotides are TGTGCCAGCAGTGAATACCCAAGGGACGCCCGTTCTGGAAACACCATATATTTT. It specifies CASSEYPRDARSGNTIYF.

Only a few counts were recorded for this clonotype. This chain uses TRBV7-9 with TRBJ2-3, with 10 nucleotides matching TRBD1. Trimming removed 3 bases from V and 5 bases from J; junction bases left unmatched: 8. Germline CDR1 reads SEHNR; CDR2 reads FQNEAQ (reference sequence). The CDR3 is made up of 16 amino acids. The CDR3 DNA reads as TGTGCCAGCAGCTTCGGGGACAGGGGCCTCGGAGATACGCAGTATTTT. This encodes CASSFGDRGLGDTQYF.

The V gene is TRBV20-1, the J gene TRBJ1-6; 9 bases agree with TRBD1. The CDR3 totals 13 residues. Germline values: CDR1 DFQATT, CDR2 SNEGSKA (reference sequence). Germline trimming cut 6 bases from V and 9 bases from J; bases unmatched to any gene: 6. CDR3 sequence: CSAHTGQGSPLHF. In DNA form, the CDR3 reads TGCAGTGCGCACACGGGACAGGGTTCACCCCTCCACTTT.

In this sample, this clonotype turned up a few times. The rearrangement links TRBV27 to TRBJ2-1; the match to TRBD1 covers 7 bases. This CDR3 spans 16 amino acids. V was clipped by 6 bases and J by 6 bases; unmatched bases: 14. In germline, CDR1 is MNHEY, CDR2 SMNVEV (reference sequence). DNA for the CDR3: TGTGCCAGCAGGGGGGCGAGGGGGCTGAAGGGCAATGAGCAGTTCTTC. It yields the protein CASRGARGLKGNEQFF.

The V call is TRBV6-2 or TRBV6-3, the J call TRBJ2-3, with 9 bases aligning to TRBD1. J gave up 1 base and V 5 bases, and 10 bases lay outside the gene matches. CDR1 is MNHEY and CDR2 is SVGEGT in the germline V gene. The CDR3 extends over 17 amino acids. CDR3 nucleotides: TGTGCCAGCAGTCCAACCGGGACAGGGCCTCGCACAGATACGCAGTATTTT. Its protein is CASSPTGTGPRTDTQYF.

The chain has TRBV7-9 and TRBJ2-5; D possibly corresponds to TRBD1 (6 bases). The germline V and J ends were trimmed by 8 bases and 5 bases, with 18 bases remaining between them. The CDR3 covers 14 residues. CDR1 and CDR2 (germline): SEHNR, FQNEAQ (reference sequence). CDR3 amino acids: CASALTGSVETQYF. Written as DNA, the CDR3 is TGTGCCAGCGCCCTGACAGGTTCTGTGGAGACCCAGTACTTC.

The chain couples TRBV2 to TRBJ1-2, with D perhaps matching TRBD1 (5 bases). This CDR3 region has 14 residues. Trimming left V 6 bases short and J 4 bases short, with 15 bases between. Germline V gives CDR1 SNHLY, CDR2 FYNNEI. CDR3 DNA sequence: TGTGCCAGCAGGGTTATCAGGGAAACCTATGGCTACACCTTC. This gives the protein CASRVIRETYGYTF. The entire variable domain, with the rest obtained from reference TRBV2 and TRBJ1-2, is as follows: EPEVTQTPSHQVTQMGQEVILRCVPISNHLYFYWYRQILGQKVEFLVSFYNNEISEKSEIFDDQFSVERPDGSNFTLKIRSTKLEDSAMYFCASRVIRETYGYTFGSGTRLTVV.

J is TRBJ1-4 and V is TRBV20-1; the D gene is possibly TRBD1 (6 bases). This CDR3 region has 16 residues. The V gene lost 3 bases and the J gene lost 0 bases, with 14 bases spanning the gap. Germline CDR1 and CDR2: DFQATT and SNEGSKA (reference sequence). The CDR3 sequence: CSARGTGLATNEKLFF. DNA of the CDR3: TGCAGTGCTAGGGGAACAGGGCTTGCAACTAATGAAAAACTGTTTTTT.

This clonotype came up a few times. The V and J genes are TRBV5-6 and TRBJ1-5; D is unresolved. Germline values: CDR1 SGHDT, CDR2 YYEEEE. The length of the CDR3 is 14 residues. V was trimmed by 0 bases and J by 5 bases, leaving 9 bases between them. The CDR3 coding sequence is TGTGCCAGCAGCTTGGGACCTGCGGATCAGCCCCAGCATTTT. Residues: CASSLGPADQPQHF.

In this sample, this clonotype turned up a few times. This chain connects TRBV14 to TRBJ1-2; unclear D gene. Germline CDR1 is SGHDN and CDR2 is FVKESK. The ends were cut back, 0 bases at V and 4 bases at J, with 6 bases in the middle. The CDR3 spans 13 residues. The CDR3 DNA reads TGTGCCAGCAGCCAAGAGATTAGCTATGGCTACACCTTC. This sequence encodes CASSQEISYGYTF. The whole variable domain, remainder taken from reference TRBV14 and TRBJ1-2, is EAGVTQFPSHSVIEKGQTVTLRCDPISGHDNLYWYRRVMGKEIKFLLHFVKESKQDESGMPNNRFLAERTGGTYSTLKVQPAELEDSGVYFCASSQEISYGYTFGSGTRLTVV.

The chain recombines TRBV24-1 with TRBJ2-7; 9 bases fit TRBD1. This CDR3 is built from 16 residues. Trimming at V came to 0 bases and at J to 5 bases, leaving 7 bases not matched to a gene. Germline CDR1 and CDR2: KGHDR and SFDVKD. The CDR3 sequence: CATSDLTRDRVNEQYF. For the CDR3, the DNA is TGTGCCACCAGTGATTTGACCCGGGACAGGGTCAACGAGCAGTACTTC.

This chain joins TRBV19 and TRBJ1-2; possibly TRBD1 for D (5 bases). In germline, CDR1 is LNHDA, CDR2 SQIVND (reference sequence). CDR3 size: 13 residues. Deletions cut 7 bases from V and 4 bases from J, with 13 bases between. CDR3 nucleotide sequence: TGTGCCAGTACCCCAGACAGTCCCTATGGCTACACCTTC. This encodes CASTPDSPYGYTF. The full variable domain, with the rest looked up from reference TRBV19 and TRBJ1-2, is DGGITQSPKYLFRKEGQNVTLSCEQNLNHDAMYWYRQDPGQGLRLIYYSQIVNDFQKGDIAEGYSVSREKKESFPLTVTSAQKNPTAFYLCASTPDSPYGYTFGSGTRLTVV.

J is TRBJ1-1 and V is TRBV18, with 8 nucleotides matching TRBD1. CDR3 size: 13 residues. Trimming took 2 bases from V and 8 from J; bases not matched to a gene: 4. Per germline, CDR1 KGHSH and CDR2 LQKENI. The CDR3 DNA is TGTGCCAGCTCACCATTCCGGGACAGGGAAGCTTTCTTT. This translates into CASSPFRDREAFF.

A remark on this clonotype: No conserved phenylalanine or tryptophan is present at the end of the CDR3, so a read error is the likely explanation. For the CDR3, the DNA is TGTGCCAGCAGCTTGAGTCAAGAGACCCAGTACTTA. It codes for CASSLSQETQYL. The chain uses TRBV5-6 and TRBJ2-5; D remains ambiguous. CDR3 size: 12 residues. V was clipped by 1 base and J by 2 bases, with 3 bases between them. The germline gives CDR1 SGHDT, CDR2 YYEEEE.

The chain couples TRBV9 to TRBJ1-1; D gene ambiguous. This CDR3 is built from 14 residues. With 0 bases removed from V and 7 bases from J, the gap between germline ends came to 13 bases. CDR1 and CDR2 (germline): SGDLS, YYNGEE. The CDR3 DNA follows: TGTGCCAGCAGCGTAGAAGCTCAGTACAGTGAAGCTTTCTTT. It codes for CASSVEAQYSEAFF.

V and J are TRBV21-1 and TRBJ1-4; the table's D call TRBD1 went unverified against the DNA. TRBV21-1 is a pseudogene. The CDR3 loop spans 13 amino acids. CDR3 in amino acids: CASQTGKGEKLFF. In DNA, the CDR3 is TGTGCCTCACAAACGGGGAAGGGGGAAAAACTGTTTTTT.

Ten or more counts support this clonotype. The rearrangement uses TRBV29-1 and TRBJ1-2; 9 bases map to TRBD1. Germline loops: CDR1 SQVTM, CDR2 ANQGSEA. This CDR3 has 13 amino acids. Trimming cost V 3 bases and J 4 bases; bases outside gene matches: 3. CDR3 DNA: TGCAGCGTTGACAAGGGACAGGGCTATGGCTACACCTTC. This sequence encodes CSVDKGQGYGYTF.

As regards this clonotype: This clone may be a read error of a much larger clone one base away. V is TRBV6-1 and J is TRBJ1-2; perhaps TRBD1 as D (6 bases). CDR1 is MNHNS and CDR2 is SASEGT in the germline V gene. The CDR3 loop spans 15 amino acids. CDR3 nucleotides: TGTGCCAGCAGTGATATCGGACAGATCCTCTATGGCTGCACCTTC. This gives the protein CASSDIGQILYGCTF.

This chain uses TRBV4-1 with TRBJ2-5; D possibly corresponds to TRBD2 (5 bases). The CDR3 is 14 residues long. Germline CDR1 and CDR2: MGHRA and YSYEKL. Trimming cost V 5 bases and J 1 base, with 11 bases left between them. The CDR3 nucleotides read TGCGCCAGCAGCAACGACGGACTCCAAGAGACCCAGTACTTC. Translation: CASSNDGLQETQYF.

The table lists this clonotype with a few counts. V usage is TRBV4-2 and J usage is TRBJ1-2; a possible D gene is TRBD1 (5 bases). The CDR3 consists of 15 residues. Trimming pared 7 bases from V and 0 bases from J, leaving 15 bases between. From germline, CDR1 is LGHNA and CDR2 YNFKEQ. The CDR3 spells CASKPGQNANYGYTF. CDR3 nucleotides: TGTGCCAGCAAACCAGGGCAGAATGCTAACTATGGCTACACCTTC.

The V call is TRBV21-1, the J call TRBJ2-1; TRBD2, the D gene given by the table, was not confirmed from the DNA. TRBV21-1 constitutes a pseudogene. This CDR3 contains 18 residues. The CDR3 here is CASSRGTSGGPWYNEQFF. The CDR3 DNA follows: TGTGCCAGCAGCCGCGGGACTAGCGGGGGACCATGGTACAATGAGCAGTTCTTC.

This clonotype was detected only a few times. The rearrangement joins TRBV20-1 to TRBJ2-7; weak D call: TRBD2 (6 bases). The germline V gene encodes CDR1 DFQATT and CDR2 SNEGSKA (reference sequence). CDR3 size: 13 residues. Trimming took 3 bases from V and 7 from J, leaving 16 bases between them. CDR3 nucleotides: TGCAGTGCTAGGAGAGGAGGGCATAGTGAGCAGTACTTC. As protein: CSARRGGHSEQYF.

This rearrangement joins TRBV10-3 to TRBJ1-1; a weak D match, TRBD1 (6 bases). V dropped 6 bases and J dropped 2 bases, with 13 bases sitting between them. From germline, CDR1 is ENHRY and CDR2 SYGVKD. The CDR3 extends over 14 amino acids. This chain's CDR3 is CAISLGQSNTEAFF. The CDR3 DNA sequence: TGTGCCATCAGCCTTGGACAGAGCAACACTGAAGCTTTCTTT.

The chain couples TRBV20-1 to TRBJ1-4, with D possibly TRBD1 on 6 matching bases. Germline V gene data show CDR1 as DFQATT and CDR2 as SNEGSKA (reference sequence). There are 13 residues in the CDR3. The V and J ends lost 6 bases and 7 bases respectively, with 15 bases between them. CDR3 DNA sequence: TGCAGTGCCTTCCTTAGGGGGTGTGAAAAACTGTTTTTT. This sequence encodes CSAFLRGCEKLFF.

V usage is TRBV9 and J usage is TRBJ1-3; possible D gene TRBD1, 5 bases. The germline V and J ends were trimmed by 0 bases and 2 bases, with 15 bases remaining between them. The CDR3 length is 17 residues. In germline, CDR1 is SGDLS, CDR2 YYNGEE. This chain's CDR3 is CASSVAGGRVAGNTIYF. DNA for the CDR3: TGTGCCAGCAGCGTAGCCGGTGGCAGGGTAGCTGGAAACACCATATATTTT.

There are a few counts of this clonotype. V gene TRBV5-1 combines with J gene TRBJ2-1; D is possibly TRBD2 (5 bases). V lost 3 bases, J lost 8 bases, and 18 bases lay in between. CDR1 and CDR2 from the germline V gene are SGHRS and YFSETQ. CDR3 length: 15 amino acids. Written as DNA, the CDR3 is TGCGCCAGCAGCTCTCGGACTGCACCTAAGGATGAGCAGTTCTTC. Protein: CASSSRTAPKDEQFF.

About this clonotype itself: A read error may produce the germline difference seen at one junction end. The V and J genes are TRBV7-9 and TRBJ2-1; 8 positions agree with TRBD2. Judging by the DNA end, TRBJ2-7 fits better; the J call may be wrong. There are 14 residues in the CDR3. Per germline, CDR1 SEHNR and CDR2 FQNEAQ (reference sequence). CDR3 sequence: CASSVAGTYNEQYF. The CDR3 nucleotides read TGTGCCAGCAGCGTAGCGGGGACCTACAATGAGCAGTACTTC.

This clonotype was seen a few times. This rearrangement joins TRBV20-1 to TRBJ1-1; weak D call: TRBD1 (5 bases). Germline V lookup: CDR1 DFQATT, CDR2 SNEGSKA (reference sequence). The CDR3 has 13 residues. With 0 bases removed from V and 10 bases from J, the gap between germline ends came to 15 bases. In DNA, the CDR3 is TGCAGTGCTAGAGAGGAGGCCGACGGGGCAGCTTTCTTT. Its translation is CSAREEADGAAFF.

There are a few counts of this clonotype. The rearrangement links TRBV20-1 to TRBJ1-2; no clear D gene. Germline V gene data show CDR1 as DFQATT and CDR2 as SNEGSKA (reference sequence). The CDR3 runs to 12 residues. The V end lost 4 bases, the J end lost 7 bases, and 13 bases lay between the germline ends. For the CDR3, the DNA is TGCAGTGCTACCGGCAGCTATTCTGGCTACACCTTC. This sequence encodes CSATGSYSGYTF.